This T cell receptor (beta chain) was sequenced for a study of blood T cell repertoires in COVID-19. CDR3 length: 14 amino acids. Germline V gene lookup returns CDR1 SGHTA and CDR2 FQGTGA. V dropped 4 bases and J dropped 6 bases, with 15 bases sitting between them. Clones were sequenced by immunoSEQ multiplex PCR, and TCRdb holds only the in-frame ones, with some missing. Seen here are about 230,000 clones, more than 75% observed once, and the top ten hold under 14%. The rearrangement joins TRBV7-3 to TRBJ1-1; D remains unclear. This clonotype originated in a man aged 45 to 65 with COVID-19, enrolled during active disease. Material: peripheral blood. The CDR3 region is CASSSAGKTAEAFF. CDR3 bases: TGTGCCAGCAGCTCCGCCGGGAAAACGGCTGAAGCTTTCTTT. Filled out from reference TRBV7-3 and TRBJ1-1, the complete variable domain reads GAGVSQTPSNKVTEKGKYVELRCDPISGHTALYWYRQSLGQGPEFLIYFQGTGAADDSGLPNDRFFAVRPEGSVSTLKIQRTERGDSAVYLCASSSAGKTAEAFFGQGTRLTVV.